One sample yielded the 28 T cell receptor beta chains listed below, sequenced in a study of T cells in Graves' hyperthyroidism and ophthalmopathy. TCR beta CDR3 regions were amplified from RNA transcripts. Using the HTBI primer set, a first-round RT-PCR was run on the TCR CDR3. TCRdb re-called the multiplex PCR reads with MiXCR, one entry per CDR3 protein. The sample has approximately 600,000 distinct CDR3 sequences; less than 25% are singletons. Sequenced: blood. These receptors all come from a man in his thirties or forties with Graves' ophthalmopathy.

This clonotype has only a few counts. V gene TRBV4-2 combines with J gene TRBJ2-2; the match to TRBD2 covers 10 bases. J gave up 6 bases and V 2 bases, and 0 bases lay outside the gene matches. CDR3 length equals 14 residues. Germline V gene sequence: CDR1 LGHNA, CDR2 YNFKEQ. The CDR3 coding sequence is TGTGCCAGCAGCCAACTAGCGGGAGCCGGGGAGCTGTTTTTT. Amino acid sequence: CASSQLAGAGELFF.

This clonotype was detected ten times or more. The rearrangement uses TRBV28 and TRBJ1-4; TRBD1 matches at 8 bases. Losses at the gene ends were 3 bases for V and 5 bases for J; bases not matched to a gene: 5. The CDR3 is 15 residues long. Germline V lookup: CDR1 MDHEN, CDR2 SYDVKM. In DNA, the CDR3 is TGTGCCAGCAGTTTTATAACAGGGGGGAATGAAAAACTGTTTTTT. Its translation: CASSFITGGNEKLFF.

This chain connects TRBV10-2 to TRBJ2-5, with a tentative D call TRBD2 (6 bases). The germline CDR1 and CDR2 sequences are WSHSY and SAAADI. Deletions cut 3 bases from V and 1 base from J, with 15 bases between. The CDR3 extends over 16 amino acids. Written as DNA, the CDR3 is TGCGCCAGCAGTGATCCGAGGGACTCCCTCCAAGAGACCCAGTACTTC. Amino acids: CASSDPRDSLQETQYF.

About this clonotype itself: One end of the junction is discordant with germline, which a read error may explain. J is TRBJ2-2 and V is TRBV7-9; D possibly corresponds to TRBD2 (5 bases). The CDR3 is made up of 12 amino acids. Germline V lookup: CDR1 SEHNR, CDR2 FQNEAQ (reference sequence). The CDR3 sequence: CASSLGTGELLF. For the CDR3, the DNA is TGTGCCAGCAGCTTAGGTACCGGGGAGCTGCTTTTT.

This clonotype was recorded a few times. The chain employs TRBV4-2 and TRBJ1-4, with a weak D call TRBD1 (5 bases). The germline CDR1 and CDR2 sequences are LGHNA and YNFKEQ. Deletions cut 1 base from V and 6 bases from J, with 12 bases between. The CDR3 is made up of 15 amino acids. This chain's CDR3 is CASSQARGSDEKLFF. In nucleotides, the CDR3 is TGTGCCAGCAGCCAAGCCCGGGGGTCTGATGAAAAACTGTTTTTT.

The chain employs TRBV7-3 and TRBJ2-1, with D unclear. CDR1 is SGHTA, CDR2 FQGTGA, per germline. Trimming shortened V by 4 bases and J by 7 bases, and 11 bases separated the two germline ends. The CDR3 runs to 13 residues. CDR3 bases: TGTGCCAGCAGCTCCTCCCGGTCGAATGAGCAGTTCTTC. It codes for CASSSSRSNEQFF.

As for this clonotype: Mismatch with germline at one junction end may stem from a read error. The CDR3 DNA is TGTGCCAGCAGCCGGGCACAGGTGGCGCAAGGGACCCAGTACTTC. This translates into CASSRAQVAQGTQYF. The chain carries TRBV7-2 and TRBJ2-5; D might be TRBD1 (5 bases). Per the germline V gene, CDR1 is SGHTA and CDR2 is FQGNSA. CDR3 length: 15 residues.

This clonotype was found a few times. This rearrangement joins TRBV19 to TRBJ2-2, with 10 bases lining up with TRBD1. The CDR3 runs 15 residues. Per the germline V gene, CDR1 is LNHDA and CDR2 is SQIVND (reference sequence). V gave up 5 bases and J gave up 6 bases; unmatched junction bases: 6. The CDR3 coding sequence is TGTGCCAGTAGTTCGGGACAGGGGTTTCCCGGGGAGCTGTTTTTT. Translating it yields CASSSGQGFPGELFF.

The rearrangement uses TRBV7-2 and TRBJ1-2, with D tentatively TRBD1 (5 bases). The CDR3 extends over 15 amino acids. Trimming removed 5 bases at V and 8 bases at J, with 21 bases between. CDR1 is SGHTA, CDR2 FQGNSA, per germline. CDR3 bases: TGTGCCAGCAGCCCAGATTTTGGGGGACCTCGGGGCTACACCTTC. Amino acids: CASSPDFGGPRGYTF.

This clonotype has at least ten counts. The chain combines TRBV28 with TRBJ1-2; TRBD1 matches at 7 bases. V lost 6 bases and J lost 5; bases outside the gene matches: 6. The CDR3 contains 13 residues. Per germline, CDR1 MDHEN and CDR2 SYDVKM. In DNA, the CDR3 is TGTGCCAGCAGCCCGGGACAGCAATATGGCTACACCTTC. This gives the protein CASSPGQQYGYTF.

This clonotype is a singleton in its sample. CDR3 residues: CASSLEGLAGTVYEQYF. CDR3 nucleotides: TGTGCCAGCAGTTTGGAAGGACTAGCGGGAACGGTCTACGAGCAGTACTTC. The V gene is TRBV27, the J gene TRBJ2-7, with 12 bases aligning to TRBD2. V was pared by 3 bases and J by 3 bases, with 9 bases of the junction left unmatched. CDR3 length equals 17 residues. Looked up from germline, CDR1 is MNHEY and CDR2 is SMNVEV (reference sequence).

This clonotype was seen repeatedly, ten times or more. The chain couples TRBV5-1 to TRBJ1-1, with D possibly matching TRBD1 (6 bases). The V gene lost 1 base and the J gene lost 0 bases, with 10 bases spanning the gap. The germline gives CDR1 SGHRS, CDR2 YFSETQ. This CDR3 spans 15 amino acids. In DNA form, the CDR3 reads TGCGCCAGCAGCTTGTCCACAGGGCTGAACACTGAAGCTTTCTTT. This encodes CASSLSTGLNTEAFF. The full variable domain, completed using reference TRBV5-1 and TRBJ1-1, is KAGVTQTPRYLIKTRGQQVTLSCSPISGHRSVSWYQQTPGQGLQFLFEYFSETQRNKGNFPGRFSGRQFSNSRSEMNVSTLELGDSALYLCASSLSTGLNTEAFFGQGTRLTVV.

Ten or more counts support this clonotype. V usage is TRBV12-5 and J usage is TRBJ2-1; 9 bases fit TRBD1. The V gene end was trimmed by 4 bases and the J gene end by 5 bases; junction bases not matched to a gene: 6. This CDR3 spans 15 amino acids. Germline CDR1 is LGHNT and CDR2 is FRNRAP. The CDR3, as DNA: TGTGCTAGTGGTTGGGCACAGGGGGCAGACAATGAGCAGTTCTTC. Translating it yields CASGWAQGADNEQFF.

In regard to this clonotype: This may arise from a read error, as a much more abundant clone is one base away. This chain links TRBV2 with TRBJ1-5, with D possibly TRBD1 on 6 matching bases. The CDR3 extends over 17 amino acids. Germline assignment: CDR1 SNHLY and CDR2 FYNNEI. V lost 2 bases and J 1 base, leaving 15 bases between the germline ends. CDR3 amino acids: CASSENGGAGSNQPQHF. CDR3 bases: TGTGCCAGCAGTGAAAATGGGGGCGCGGGGAGCAATCAGCCCCAGCATTTT.

This clonotype was seen ten or more times. The V and J genes are TRBV6-1 and TRBJ1-4; unclear D gene. V dropped 10 bases and J dropped 0 bases, with 15 bases sitting between them. The CDR3 extends over 15 amino acids. Per the germline V gene, CDR1 is MNHNS and CDR2 is SASEGT. In DNA form, the CDR3 reads TGTGCCACTGCCTCGGTTCCTGCAACTAATGAAAAACTGTTTTTT. It translates to CATASVPATNEKLFF.

This chain uses TRBV20-1 with TRBJ2-2, with 14 bases fitting TRBD2. The J segment lost 4 bases and the V segment lost 4 bases, leaving 11 bases of the junction unmatched. CDR3 length equals 18 residues. Germline V CDR1 and CDR2: DFQATT, SNEGSKA (reference sequence). CDR3 coding DNA: TGCAGTGCTACCGGTCAAGGACTAGCGGGAGGAAGCACCGGGGAGCTGTTTTTT. Its protein is CSATGQGLAGGSTGELFF.

This clonotype was recorded at least ten times. This chain uses TRBV5-1 with TRBJ1-5; D is perhaps TRBD1 (5 bases). The CDR3 runs to 15 residues. V was cut by 2 bases and J by 3 bases, with 12 bases left in between. From germline, CDR1 is SGHRS and CDR2 YFSETQ. The chain's CDR3 is CASSFGGDVNQPQHF. Here the CDR3 DNA reads TGCGCCAGCAGCTTTGGGGGGGATGTCAATCAGCCCCAGCATTTT.

The table lists this clonotype with a count of one. The chain joins TRBV10-2 to TRBJ2-3; D ambiguous. This CDR3 contains 14 residues. Germline V gene data show CDR1 as WSHSY and CDR2 as SAAADI. The ends were cut back, 4 bases at V and 2 bases at J, with 10 bases in the middle. CDR3 nucleotide sequence: TGCGCCAGCAGTGTTAACCGAATCACAGATACGCAGTATTTT. Protein product: CASSVNRITDTQYF.

This clonotype occurred many times. The V and J genes are TRBV12-3 or TRBV12-4 and TRBJ1-6; D is undetermined. Trimming shortened V by 3 bases and J by 7 bases, and 13 bases separated the two germline ends. This CDR3 contains 15 residues. Written as DNA, the CDR3 is TGTGCCAGCAGTTTCCGCGCGGGGTCCAATTCACCCCTCCACTTT. The encoded protein is CASSFRAGSNSPLHF.

The chain is built from TRBV20-1 and TRBJ2-7; 9 bases are a match to TRBD1. The V and J ends lost 4 bases and 3 bases, in that order; junction bases with no gene match: 7. This CDR3 is 14 amino acids long. Germline V CDR1 and CDR2: DFQATT, SNEGSKA (reference sequence). The CDR3 bases are TGCAGTGCTACCGACAGGGGGGGTGGCTACGAGCAGTACTTC. Its translation: CSATDRGGGYEQYF.

This clonotype was seen ten or more times. The chain couples TRBV27 to TRBJ1-1; 7 nucleotides line up with TRBD1. The CDR3 is 13 amino acids. Germline CDR1 and CDR2: MNHEY and SMNVEV (reference sequence). Trimming at V came to 6 bases and at J to 6 bases, leaving 7 bases not matched to a gene. The CDR3 bases are TGTGCCAGCAGACCACGACAGGGTCCTGAAGCTTTCTTT. Translated: CASRPRQGPEAFF.

V gene TRBV6-2 or TRBV6-3 combines with J gene TRBJ2-1; no reliable D call. V was pared by 0 bases and J by 8 bases, with 11 bases between. Germline CDR1 MNHEY, CDR2 SVGEGT. The CDR3 is 14 residues long. The CDR3 DNA sequence: TGTGCCAGCAGTTACTCGAATAAGAGGCATGAGCAGTTCTTC. Its translation: CASSYSNKRHEQFF.

This clonotype has ten or more counts. The chain has TRBV7-9 and TRBJ2-3; D ambiguous. Trimming cost V 5 bases and J 2 bases, with 8 bases left between them. Per the germline V gene, CDR1 is SEHNR and CDR2 is FQNEAQ (reference sequence). This CDR3 has 13 amino acids. CDR3 bases: TGTGCCAGCAGCATGAGCGACACAGATACGCAGTATTTT. It encodes CASSMSDTDTQYF.

The chain is built from TRBV2 and TRBJ2-7; D not certain. V lost 3 bases and J lost 2, with 11 bases in between. Germline V gene lookup returns CDR1 SNHLY and CDR2 FYNNEI. This CDR3 has 14 amino acids. CDR3 bases: TGTGCCAGCAGTGAGGTGGGTCCCACCTACGAGCAGTACTTC. Protein: CASSEVGPTYEQYF.

This clonotype was observed many times. The rearrangement joins TRBV28 to TRBJ2-5, with TRBD2 matching over 8 bases. CDR3 length: 15 amino acids. V shed 4 bases, J shed 5 bases, and the junction held 9 bases outside the gene matches. Germline V lookup: CDR1 MDHEN, CDR2 SYDVKM. The CDR3 loop is CASSSSAAGEETQYF. The CDR3, as DNA: TGTGCCAGCAGTTCCTCAGCAGCGGGAGAGGAGACCCAGTACTTC.

This chain joins TRBV20-1 and TRBJ2-1, with 13 bases lining up with TRBD2. The ends lost 2 bases at V and 9 bases at J; junction bases unmatched: 7. The CDR3 is made up of 15 amino acids. Germline values: CDR1 DFQATT, CDR2 SNEGSKA (reference sequence). The CDR3 sequence is CSARLLAGGRSEQFF. In nucleotides, the CDR3 is TGCAGTGCTAGACTACTAGCGGGAGGGCGGAGTGAGCAGTTCTTC.

This sequence joins TRBV20-1 and TRBJ1-3; D is perhaps TRBD1 (5 bases). V was cut by 5 bases and J by 6 bases, with 14 bases left in between. CDR1 and CDR2 (germline): DFQATT, SNEGSKA (reference sequence). The CDR3 spans 13 residues. The CDR3 loop reads CSAVGPLENTIYF. In nucleotides, the CDR3 is TGCAGTGCTGTGGGACCACTAGAAAACACCATATATTTT.

This clonotype was counted between two and nine times. This chain links TRBV5-1 with TRBJ2-5; D is undetermined. The germline V and J ends were trimmed by 1 base and 7 bases, with 20 bases remaining between them. CDR3 length: 16 residues. From germline, CDR1 is SGHRS and CDR2 YFSETQ. CDR3 sequence (DNA): TGCGCCAGCAGCTTGAGTTTCGAGTACTCTCTGTGGACCCAGTACTTC. Its protein is CASSLSFEYSLWTQYF. The full variable domain, completed using reference TRBV5-1 and TRBJ2-5, is KAGVTQTPRYLIKTRGQQVTLSCSPISGHRSVSWYQQTPGQGLQFLFEYFSETQRNKGNFPGRFSGRQFSNSRSEMNVSTLELGDSALYLCASSLSFEYSLWTQYFGPGTRLLVL.